Given below is one T cell receptor (beta chain) in context. The V end lost 6 bases, the J end lost 15 bases, and 18 bases lay between the germline ends. Germline loops: CDR1 ENHRY, CDR2 SYGVKD. This CDR3 has 12 amino acids. The assay was immunoSEQ multiplex PCR, and TCRdb's table has in-frame clones only and misses some. Of roughly 30,000 clones in the sample, around nine tenths were seen once. This sample was included in a study of PD-L1 blockade in urothelial cancer. In the study overall: Prior chemotherapy in patients spanned 0 to 3 regimens.

The chain combines TRBV10-3 with TRBJ2-1, with TRBD2 as a possible D gene (7 bases). The clonotype was recovered from a man aged 50-59 years with urothelial cancer. Material: PBMCs, obtained around atezolizumab (anti-PD-L1) treatment. The DNA of the CDR3 is TGTGCCATCAGGTTGGGGGGGGGCGCGTGGTTCTTC. This codes for CAIRLGGGAWFF.